This T cell receptor (beta chain) originates from a study of cytotoxic CD8 clonotypes in ibrutinib-treated CLL. Study results and limitations: Baseline clonality exceeded age-matched healthy donors and tracked circulating CD8+ T-cell counts.

To note about this clone: Its antigen remains unidentified.

Sequencing was performed with immunoSEQ multiplex PCR; in TCRdb, only in-frame clones are kept and a portion is missing. The table has 70,000 to 80,000 clones, 83% seen once; the top ten hold 35% to 45%. The V and J ends lost 2 bases and 1 base respectively, with 24 bases between them. Per germline, CDR1 MNHNS and CDR2 SASEGT. This CDR3 region has 20 residues. This material consisted of PBMCs, taken after 24 months of ibrutinib treatment. The J gene is TRBJ1-5, the V gene TRBV6-1, with D possibly matching TRBD1 (6 bases). This TCR was sampled from a human donor with chronic lymphocytic leukemia. In DNA form, the CDR3 reads TGTGCCAGCAGTGAAATTCTTTTGGTGGGTTTACAGGGCAGCAATCAGCCCCAGCATTTT. Its protein product is CASSEILLVGLQGSNQPQHF.